The 32 T cell receptor beta chains presented below share a single source sample, sequenced in a study of blood T cell repertoires in COVID-19. Using immunoSEQ multiplex PCR, the repertoire was profiled, and TCRdb retains in-frame clones only, with some absent. The sample includes about 280,000 clones, about four fifths seen only once; the top ten take around 5%. The sequencing sample was made of PBMCs or T cells enriched from blood (not recorded which). Receptors originate from a man in his forties who had been exposed to COVID-19.

The V and J genes are TRBV4-2 and TRBJ1-1; D unclear. Trimming pared 4 bases from V and 4 bases from J, leaving 16 bases between. Germline V gives CDR1 LGHNA, CDR2 YNFKEQ. The CDR3 runs to 15 residues. CDR3 nucleotides: TGTGCCAGCAGCCCATCGGAGGGCGGGCGCACTGAAGCTTTCTTT. Its translation: CASSPSEGGRTEAFF.

The chain has TRBV27 and TRBJ2-3, with D tentatively TRBD1 (6 bases). Per germline, CDR1 MNHEY and CDR2 SMNVEV (reference sequence). Trimming removed 6 bases from V and 1 base from J, with 11 bases in between. The CDR3 sequence is 14 residues long. This chain's CDR3 is CASRRSGGTDTQYF. CDR3 nucleotides: TGTGCCAGCAGGCGATCAGGGGGCACAGATACGCAGTATTTT.

The chain has TRBV3-1 (or the pseudogene TRBV3-2) and TRBJ2-7; 10 bases line up with TRBD2. Germline assignment: CDR1 LGHDT and CDR2 YNNKEL (reference sequence). This CDR3 is built from 14 residues. Trimming cost V 4 bases and J 7 bases; bases outside gene matches: 7. The CDR3 is CASSPAGGLREQYF. CDR3 sequence (DNA): TGTGCCAGCAGCCCAGCGGGAGGGTTGAGAGAGCAGTACTTC.

The rearrangement uses TRBV18 and TRBJ2-2; TRBD1 is a possible D gene (6 bases). This CDR3 is 16 amino acids long. Germline V gene data show CDR1 as KGHSH and CDR2 as LQKENI. Trimming removed 4 bases at V and 0 bases at J, with 12 bases between. CDR3 sequence reads: CASSRTGPPNTGELFF. CDR3 DNA: TGTGCCAGCTCACGCACAGGGCCCCCGAACACCGGGGAGCTGTTTTTT.

This clone was counted a single time. The chain is built from TRBV4-2 and TRBJ2-5; 12 positions match TRBD2. The CDR3 extends over 19 amino acids. Trimming took 0 bases from V and 1 from J; bases not matched to a gene: 9. Germline V gene sequence: CDR1 LGHNA, CDR2 YNFKEQ. The CDR3 DNA reads TGTGCCAGCAGCCAAGATGGGAAGGGACTAGCGGGTACCCAAGAGACCCAGTACTTC. This gives the protein CASSQDGKGLAGTQETQYF.

The chain employs TRBV6-5 and TRBJ1-5, with D possibly matching TRBD1 (6 bases). The germline V and J ends were trimmed by 7 bases and 0 bases, with 13 bases remaining between them. Germline V CDR1 and CDR2: MNHEY, SVGAGI. CDR3 length equals 15 residues. CDR3 in amino acids: CASNSGTPSNQPQHF. CDR3 sequence (DNA): TGTGCCAGCAACTCCGGGACACCTAGCAATCAGCCCCAGCATTTT.

This rearrangement joins TRBV10-3 to TRBJ1-1; tentative D call: TRBD1 (5 bases). The CDR3 length is 13 residues. With 3 bases removed from V and 4 bases from J, the gap between germline ends came to 9 bases. CDR1 and CDR2 from the germline V gene are ENHRY and SYGVKD. The CDR3 protein is CAISDRVSTEAFF. CDR3 sequence (DNA): TGTGCCATCAGTGACAGGGTGAGCACTGAAGCTTTCTTT.

J is TRBJ2-2 and V is TRBV10-3; 7 positions match TRBD2. Germline V gene sequence: CDR1 ENHRY, CDR2 SYGVKD. J lost 3 bases, V lost 6 bases, and 10 bases had no gene match. This CDR3 comprises 16 residues. CDR3 region: CAISGWEGRDTGELFF. In DNA, the CDR3 is TGTGCCATCAGCGGATGGGAGGGGAGGGACACCGGGGAGCTGTTTTTT.

The V and J genes are TRBV11-3 and TRBJ1-1, with D perhaps TRBD1 (6 bases). Between the trimmed V and J ends, which lost 5 bases and 5 bases, there was a span of 12 bases. Germline CDR1 and CDR2: SGHNT and YENEEA. The CDR3 spans 13 residues. In nucleotides, the CDR3 is TGTGCCAGCAGCGTCGAAGGGGGTACTGAAGCTTTCTTT. Translation gives CASSVEGGTEAFF.

The chain is built from TRBV18 and TRBJ2-2; 8 bases line up with TRBD2. Germline CDR1 reads KGHSH; CDR2 reads LQKENI. There are 15 residues in the CDR3. Trimming cost V 6 bases and J 4 bases; bases outside gene matches: 7. The CDR3 DNA reads TGTGCCAGCTCGTTCAGCGGGGGATTCACCGGGGAGCTGTTTTTT. Residues: CASSFSGGFTGELFF.

The chain employs TRBV7-3 and TRBJ2-2, with D tentatively TRBD2 (7 bases). The CDR3 is 16 residues long. The germline gives CDR1 SGHTA, CDR2 FQGTGA. The V and J ends lost 4 bases and 0 bases respectively, with 12 bases between them. The CDR3 sequence is CASSYQGRANTGELFF. The CDR3 nucleotides read TGTGCCAGCAGCTACCAGGGGAGGGCGAACACCGGGGAGCTGTTTTTT.

Only a few counts were recorded for this clone. This chain links TRBV7-3 with TRBJ2-2, with no clear D. Trimming stripped 2 bases from V and 6 bases from J, with 4 bases between. Looked up from germline, CDR1 is SGHTA and CDR2 is FQGTGA. This CDR3 has 12 residues. The CDR3 bases are TGTGCCAGCAGCTTACATCCCGGGGAGCTGTTTTTT. It yields the protein CASSLHPGELFF.

J is TRBJ2-3 and V is TRBV3-1 (or the pseudogene TRBV3-2); TRBD2 agrees at 9 bases. The CDR3 length is 14 residues. The germline CDR1 and CDR2 sequences are LGHDT and YNNKEL (reference sequence). V dropped 6 bases and J dropped 4; count of bases not matched to a gene: 5. CDR3 nucleotide sequence: TGTGCCAGCAGTCCCATAGCGGGAGCAGATACGCAGTATTTT. Translating gives CASSPIAGADTQYF.

CDR3 sequence reads: CSEGRRGNTQYF. The CDR3, as DNA: TGCAGCGAAGGGAGGCGGGGAAATACGCAGTATTTT. This chain connects TRBV29-1 to TRBJ2-3; weak D call: TRBD2 (6 bases). The V gene lost 7 bases and the J gene lost 7 bases, with 15 bases spanning the gap. This CDR3 has 12 amino acids. The germline CDR1 and CDR2 sequences are SQVTM and ANQGSEA.

The V gene is TRBV5-4, the J gene TRBJ2-7; perhaps TRBD1 as D (5 bases). CDR3 length equals 16 residues. The germline gives CDR1 SGHNT, CDR2 YYREEE (reference sequence). Trimming left V 4 bases short and J 1 base short, with 18 bases between. DNA for the CDR3: TGTGCCAGCAGCCGGACCACAGGACGAGTATCCTACGAGCAGTACTTC. It yields the protein CASSRTTGRVSYEQYF. Full variable domain (remainder filled in from reference TRBV5-4 and TRBJ2-7): ETGVTQSPTHLIKTRGQQVTLRCSSQSGHNTVSWYQQALGQGPQFIFQYYREEENGRGNFPPRFSGLQFPNYSSELNVNALELDDSALYLCASSRTTGRVSYEQYFGPGTRLTVT.

The rearrangement uses TRBV12-5 and TRBJ1-2, with 10 bases identical to TRBD1. V was pared by 2 bases and J by 2 bases, with 5 bases of the junction left unmatched. The CDR3 is 16 amino acids. Germline values: CDR1 LGHNT, CDR2 FRNRAP. CDR3 loop: CASGLIGQGVNYGYTF. CDR3 coding DNA: TGTGCTAGTGGTTTGATTGGACAGGGGGTAAACTATGGCTACACCTTC.

V is TRBV27 and J is TRBJ2-7; maybe TRBD2 (6 bases). The CDR3 contains 15 residues. Looked up from germline, CDR1 is MNHEY and CDR2 is SMNVEV (reference sequence). V lost 6 bases, J lost 3 bases, and 18 bases lay in between. CDR3 region: CASSSSGSADYEQYF. In DNA form, the CDR3 reads TGTGCCAGCAGCTCCAGCGGGTCAGCCGACTACGAGCAGTACTTC.

CDR3 nucleotides: TGTGCCAGCAGCTACCATAGCGGGAGGGATAAAAACATTCAGTACTTC. Translating gives CASSYHSGRDKNIQYF. The genes are TRBV7-2 and TRBJ2-4; 11 nucleotides line up with TRBD2. Trimming removed 4 bases from V and 4 bases from J; junction bases left unmatched: 6. Germline CDR1 SGHTA, CDR2 FQGNSA. This CDR3 is 16 amino acids long.

The chain couples TRBV10-1 to TRBJ2-7; 8 positions match TRBD2. The junction had 12 bases not matched to a gene; V was cut back by 3 bases and J by 2 bases. The CDR3 spans 17 residues. The V gene's germline CDR1 is WNHNN and CDR2 SYGVQD (reference sequence). This CDR3 is CASSESSGRGNPYEQYF. The CDR3 region has the DNA TGCGCCAGCAGTGAAAGCAGCGGGAGAGGGAACCCCTACGAGCAGTACTTC.

The chain links TRBV24-1 to TRBJ2-1; possible D gene TRBD2, 6 bases. The V gene lost 3 bases and the J gene lost 8 bases, with 7 bases spanning the gap. This CDR3 spans 12 amino acids. Germline loops: CDR1 KGHDR, CDR2 SFDVKD. For the CDR3, the DNA is TGTGCCACCAGTGATCGGGGGTATGAGCAGTTCTTC. It yields the protein CATSDRGYEQFF.

J is TRBJ2-1 and V is TRBV19; D might be TRBD1 (6 bases). Per germline, CDR1 LNHDA and CDR2 SQIVND (reference sequence). The CDR3 runs to 16 residues. V gave up 7 bases and J gave up 0 bases, with 16 bases separating them. The CDR3 loop is CASTGWGPSSYNEQFF. In DNA, the CDR3 is TGTGCCAGTACAGGATGGGGGCCCTCCTCCTACAATGAGCAGTTCTTC. Full variable domain (missing parts from reference TRBV19 and TRBJ2-1): DGGITQSPKYLFRKEGQNVTLSCEQNLNHDAMYWYRQDPGQGLRLIYYSQIVNDFQKGDIAEGYSVSREKKESFPLTVTSAQKNPTAFYLCASTGWGPSSYNEQFFGPGTRLTVL.

The chain employs TRBV29-1 and TRBJ1-2, with a weak D call TRBD1 (6 bases). This CDR3 contains 14 residues. V shed 1 base and J shed 5 bases, with 14 bases lying between them. Germline CDR1 reads SQVTM; CDR2 reads ANQGSEA. The CDR3 DNA is TGCAGCGTTGAAGGTGGACAGTCTTTATATGGCTACACCTTC. Residues: CSVEGGQSLYGYTF.

This chain joins TRBV27 and TRBJ1-3; D gene uncertain. V was pared by 3 bases and J by 0 bases, with 6 bases between. The germline V gene encodes CDR1 MNHEY and CDR2 SMNVEV (reference sequence). The CDR3 consists of 14 residues. The CDR3 nucleotides are TGTGCCAGCAGTTTGGCTAGCTCTGGAAACACCATATATTTT. It translates to CASSLASSGNTIYF.

This chain links TRBV10-1 with TRBJ1-1; 7 nucleotides match TRBD1. The germline V gene encodes CDR1 WNHNN and CDR2 SYGVQD (reference sequence). The CDR3 length is 13 residues. Trimming removed 2 bases from V and 5 bases from J; junction bases left unmatched: 2. The CDR3 DNA reads as TGCGCCAGCAGTGAGGACAGGGCTACTGAAGCTTTCTTT. Its protein product is CASSEDRATEAFF.

This chain connects TRBV7-9 to TRBJ2-1, with D perhaps matching TRBD2 (7 bases). CDR3 size: 13 residues. V lost 5 bases, J lost 11 bases, and 16 bases lay in between. CDR1 is SEHNR, CDR2 FQNEAQ, per germline (reference sequence). For the CDR3, the DNA is TGTGCCAGCAGCCCACCCGGGGGGCAACAGCAGTTCTTC. Translation: CASSPPGGQQQFF.

In this sample, this clone turned up a few times. The chain has TRBV12-3 or TRBV12-4 and TRBJ1-5; D is uncertain. The CDR3 covers 12 residues. Deletions cut 7 bases from V and 9 bases from J, with 13 bases between. This CDR3 is CASTLYVRPQHF. The CDR3, as DNA: TGTGCCAGCACCCTGTACGTGAGGCCCCAGCATTTT.

The chain couples TRBV2 to TRBJ2-1; 9 nucleotides align to TRBD2. CDR3 length equals 15 residues. V lost 8 bases, J lost 5 bases, and 10 bases stayed unmatched. Germline-derived CDR1 and CDR2 are SNHLY and FYNNEI. CDR3 coding DNA: TGTGCCAGCGCAACCGGGACTAGCCGAAACAATGAGCAGTTCTTC. Translating it yields CASATGTSRNNEQFF.

The V gene is TRBV6-5, the J gene TRBJ2-3, with D possibly TRBD2 on 5 matching bases. CDR1 is MNHEY and CDR2 is SVGAGI in the germline V gene. The CDR3 has 14 amino acids. Trimming removed 6 bases at V and 2 bases at J, with 12 bases between. The CDR3 region has the DNA TGTGCCAGCAGAACCATCGGGGACACAGATACGCAGTATTTT. Amino acid sequence: CASRTIGDTDTQYF.

The chain couples TRBV7-9 to TRBJ1-5, with a possible D match to TRBD1 (6 bases). Germline loops: CDR1 SEHNR, CDR2 FQNEAQ (reference sequence). The CDR3 covers 14 residues. V lost 6 bases to trimming and J lost 9 bases, with 18 bases between them. The CDR3 DNA reads TGTGCCAGCAGTACAGGGTGGGCCTGGGGGCCCCAGCATTTT. Residues: CASSTGWAWGPQHF.

As regards this clone: Other DNA sequences from this sample encode an identical CDR3 as well. The chain combines TRBV27 with TRBJ1-1, with a possible D match to TRBD1 (6 bases). Germline lookup yields CDR1 MNHEY and CDR2 SMNVEV (reference sequence). The CDR3 consists of 13 residues. Deletions cut 5 bases from V and 3 bases from J, with 10 bases between. The CDR3 DNA sequence: TGTGCCAGCAGTAAGACAGGTTACACTGAAGCTTTCTTT. Its protein is CASSKTGYTEAFF.

This clone was seen just once. V gene TRBV5-4 combines with J gene TRBJ2-5, with D unresolved. Per the germline V gene, CDR1 is SGHNT and CDR2 is YYREEE (reference sequence). The CDR3 extends over 16 amino acids. V lost 1 base, J lost 4 bases, and 17 bases lay in between. This CDR3 reads CASSLPLAGTGETQYF. In DNA, the CDR3 is TGTGCCAGCAGCTTGCCTCTCGCTGGCACGGGAGAGACCCAGTACTTC.

The gene calls are TRBV2 and TRBJ1-2; the D gene is possibly TRBD1 (5 bases). V lost 3 bases to trimming and J lost 1 base, with 12 bases between them. Germline CDR1 SNHLY, CDR2 FYNNEI. The CDR3 loop spans 15 amino acids. CDR3 residues: CASSDGGRDNYGYTF. The CDR3 bases are TGTGCCAGCAGTGATGGTGGCAGGGATAACTATGGCTACACCTTC.